This T cell receptor (beta chain) comes out of a study of blood T cells in healthy people across ages (dated by TCRdb to 2014 to 2015). Looking at the study overall: In model experiments, template switching captured roughly one uniquely barcoded TCR beta cDNA molecule for every two T cells. Age-related changes in TCR beta repertoire diversity were measured in the study by deep sequencing normalized with unique cDNA molecular identifiers. Donors of different ages were randomly distributed across sequencing lanes to avoid experimental bias. For two donors (one aged 18 to 29 and one aged 80 or older), the study analyzed two additional independent replicas of 1 million unique cDNA reads from the same blood draw. The donors were split into four age groups: young (average about 16 years), middle-aged (roughly 42), aged (roughly 68) and long-lived (over 75). Results the study describes overall, beyond this receptor: Observed TCR beta diversity per million T cells fell roughly linearly with age, and a significant reduction was already apparent by age roughly 40. The percentage of naive T cells measured by flow cytometry correlated strongly with observed TCR beta diversity. The long-lived group showed more naive CD4+ T cells, fewer expanded clones and increased TCR diversity than the aged group, suggesting age selection. Since profiling was done on bulk unsorted PBMCs, naive and antigen-experienced compartments could not be conclusively compared. Donor CMV infection status was unknown, potentially confounding age-related changes in expanded clonotypes. Estimates of total diversity from one million sequenced T cells were regarded as lower bounds and underestimates.

The library was produced with 5' RACE. For sequencing, an Illumina HiSeq 2500 was employed. A second PCR of roughly 7 to 11 cycles was performed with a sample-barcoded 5' primer and a J-beta primer mix. A template-switch 5' adaptor carrying 12 random nucleotides introduced a unique molecular identifier onto each TCR beta cDNA molecule. Each sample yielded at least 2.5 million CDR3-containing paired-end reads. First-strand cDNA was synthesized from all RNA with the Mint cDNA synthesis kit, primed by a TRBC-specific oligonucleotide. All cDNA was treated with uracil-DNA glycosylase and then went through a first 18-cycle PCR with the universal primers M1SS and BC2_uni_R. Under the source paper's analysis protocol: For normalization, 1 million high-quality reads were randomly selected from each sample, with every read carrying a distinct molecular identifier. Reads with shared molecular identifiers were discarded instead of being binned into consensus sequences. MiTCR, set to a Q25 quality threshold and the strictest error-elimination algorithm, was used for CDR3 identification, clonotype clustering and error correction. A nonparametric unseen species model using Euler transformation provided a lower-bound estimate of total TCR beta diversity. The public reads were reanalyzed by TCRdb: fastp trimming at Q25, MiXCR alignment, in-frame beta chains only. Entries are consolidated by CDR3 protein sequence, retaining the most common genes and DNA. The V and J calls and clone size are TCRdb's, not the authors'. This sample gives 1.5 million to 2 million distinct CDR3 sequences in total; approximately 28% of them show up just once. Less than 9.5% of the sample comes from the top ten.

This clonotype was found many times. The clone's antigen remains unknown. No much larger clone exists at a distance of one base, and base qualities are not known. Systemically healthy Caucasian individuals from Russia, roughly 40 in total and aged about 6 to 100 years, were included as donors. Each donor gave roughly 11 milliliters of peripheral blood, drawn into EDTA-treated Vacutainer tubes. Ficoll-Paque density-gradient centrifugation was used to isolate PBMCs, with at least 7 million obtained per sample. Total RNA, at least 6 micrograms per sample, was extracted from PBMCs with Trizol reagent. Naive CD45RAhigh/CD27high T cell percentages were measured by flow cytometry on a PBMC aliquot from every donor. The CDR3, cysteine through phenylalanine, is 16 amino acids long. Kept here is only the CDR3 DNA, which spans 48 bases and is read in frame from base 1. V trim: 0 bases; J trim: 3 bases; unmatched bases: 2. For CDR1 and CDR2, the germline V gene (reference sequence) lists SEHNR and FQNEAQ.

This clonotype originated in a woman in her twenties or thirties in good health. The rearranged segments are TRBV7-9 and TRBJ2-4, and 10 junction bases match TRBD2. The sequenced sample was blood. Read as DNA, the sequence is TGTGCCAGCAGCTTAGCAAAGCGGGAGGGCAAAAACATTCAGTACTTC. Its translation is CASSLAKREGKNIQYF.